These 32 T cell receptor beta chains were sequenced from one sample in a study of OX40 agonist ivuxolimab in advanced cancers. Libraries were prepared by immunoSEQ multiplex PCR; TCRdb keeps only in-frame clonotypes and omits some of them. The sample holds tens of thousands of clones; around 91% are singletons and the top ten take 0.85% to 0.95%. Sequenced material: CD4+ or CD8+ T cells sorted from blood, taken in a trial of the OX40 agonist ivuxolimab. Receptor source: an adult with an advanced solid tumor such as melanoma, head and neck, liver or kidney cancer.

This clone has a handful of counts. The V gene is TRBV28, the J gene TRBJ2-7; TRBD1 is a possible D gene (5 bases). This CDR3 has 17 residues. CDR1 MDHEN and CDR2 SYDVKM come from the germline V gene. The ends were cut back, 5 bases at V and 6 bases at J, with 26 bases in the middle. The DNA for the CDR3 is TGTGCCAGCAGTCCGCGGACACCGTACCTCATAAATCGCGAGCAGTACTTC. Its translation: CASSPRTPYLINREQYF.

V usage is TRBV30 and J usage is TRBJ1-4; no clear D gene. The germline V gene encodes CDR1 GTSNPN and CDR2 SVGIG (reference sequence). Trimming shortened V by 0 bases and J by 6 bases, and 2 bases separated the two germline ends. This CDR3 contains 11 residues. The DNA of the CDR3 is TGTGCCTGGAGTGTCTATGAAAAACTGTTTTTT. The encoded protein is CAWSVYEKLFF. The complete variable domain, with remaining parts taken from reference TRBV30 and TRBJ1-4, reads SQTIHQWPATLVQPVGSPLSLECTVEGTSNPNLYWYRQAAGRGLQLLFYSVGIGQISSEVPQNLSASRPQDRQFILSSKKLLLSDSGFYLCAWSVYEKLFFGSGTQLSVL.

This chain joins TRBV6-5 and TRBJ1-1, with TRBD1 identical over 9 bases. Germline CDR1 MNHEY, CDR2 SVGAGI. V dropped 7 bases and J dropped 0; count of bases not matched to a gene: 6. The CDR3 loop spans 15 amino acids. The CDR3 loop reads CASIKGTGMNTEAFF. The CDR3 DNA reads TGTGCCAGCATCAAGGGGACAGGGATGAACACTGAAGCTTTCTTT.

The rearrangement uses TRBV29-1 and TRBJ1-2; D unresolved. Germline V CDR1 and CDR2: SQVTM, ANQGSEA. The length of the CDR3 is 12 residues. Trimming cost V 4 bases and J 4 bases, with 10 bases left between them. The CDR3 loop is CSVAVGSYGYTF. The CDR3 DNA sequence: TGCAGCGTTGCGGTGGGTTCCTATGGCTACACCTTC.

About this clone itself: The same CDR3 can be traced to other DNA sequences in this sample. The chain joins TRBV7-3 to TRBJ1-2, with D unclear. The V gene's germline CDR1 is SGHTA and CDR2 FQGTGA. CDR3 length: 13 amino acids. The V end was cut by 1 base, the J end by 1 base, with 4 bases between. The CDR3 loop is CASSLNSNYGYTF. The CDR3 DNA reads TGTGCCAGCAGCTTAAATAGTAACTATGGCTACACCTTC.

The chain combines TRBV7-8 with TRBJ2-1, with D possibly being TRBD1 or TRBD2 (6 bases each). The V gene's germline CDR1 is SGHVS and CDR2 FQNEAQ. This CDR3 has 14 amino acids. V gave up 7 bases and J gave up 6 bases, with 16 bases separating them. In nucleotides, the CDR3 is TGTGCCAGCATTTTGCGCAGGGGAGGCAATGAGCAGTTCTTC. Translation: CASILRRGGNEQFF.

The chain couples TRBV14 to TRBJ2-4; 8 bases fit TRBD2. V lost 2 bases, J lost 9 bases, and 6 bases stayed unmatched. The germline gives CDR1 SGHDN, CDR2 FVKESK. The CDR3 has 14 residues. The CDR3 DNA sequence: TGTGCCAGCAGCCAAACCCCGGGGGGGGGCATTCAGTACTTC. It codes for CASSQTPGGGIQYF.

The CDR3 loop reads CASSPQAALGYTF. The CDR3 region has the DNA TGTGCCAGCAGTCCCCAGGCAGCCCTGGGCTACACCTTC. The chain combines TRBV25-1 with TRBJ1-2; D call uncertain. This CDR3 is 13 amino acids long. Germline V lookup: CDR1 MGHDK, CDR2 SYGVNS. V shed 5 bases and J shed 8 bases, with 15 bases lying between them.

The genes are TRBV7-2 and TRBJ2-7, with D maybe TRBD1 (6 bases). Trimming took 7 bases from V and 4 from J, leaving 17 bases between them. The CDR3 is 14 residues long. The germline V gene encodes CDR1 SGHTA and CDR2 FQGNSA. CDR3 loop: CASMPPGTGYEQYF. The CDR3 bases are TGTGCCAGCATGCCACCGGGCACAGGGTACGAGCAGTACTTC.

The rearrangement links TRBV28 to TRBJ2-3, with D unresolved. The CDR3 length is 14 residues. The V end lost 8 bases, the J end lost 0 bases, and 12 bases lay between the germline ends. The V gene's germline CDR1 is MDHEN and CDR2 SYDVKM. The DNA of the CDR3 is TGTGCCAGCTACCGAACCCCTAGCACAGATACGCAGTATTTT. This codes for CASYRTPSTDTQYF.

The rearrangement uses TRBV6-1 and TRBJ2-6; weak D call: TRBD1 (5 bases). Germline values: CDR1 MNHNS, CDR2 SASEGT. This CDR3 has 15 residues. V was trimmed by 10 bases and J by 0 bases, leaving 13 bases between them. The CDR3, as DNA: TGTGCCACCCAGGGCCTCAACTCTGGGGCCAACGTCCTGACTTTC. Its translation is CATQGLNSGANVLTF.

Here the CDR3 DNA reads TGTGCCAGTAGTATAAACAGGGAGGGAGGCTACACCTTC. Encoded protein: CASSINREGGYTF. This sequence joins TRBV19 and TRBJ1-2, with TRBD1 as a possible D gene (6 bases). The V end lost 2 bases, the J end lost 8 bases, and 12 bases lay between the germline ends. The germline V gene encodes CDR1 LNHDA and CDR2 SQIVND (reference sequence). This CDR3 comprises 13 residues.

The CDR3 loop is CAWSTRSNQPQHF. In DNA form, the CDR3 reads TGTGCCTGGAGCACACGTAGCAATCAGCCCCAGCATTTT. The chain employs TRBV30 and TRBJ1-5; no clear D. The CDR3 runs to 13 residues. CDR1 and CDR2 (germline): GTSNPN, SVGIG (reference sequence). Trimming pared 3 bases from V and 0 bases from J, leaving 6 bases between.

The chain uses TRBV7-8 and TRBJ2-3, with 9 bases that match TRBD2. Germline V lookup: CDR1 SGHVS, CDR2 FQNEAQ. J lost 0 bases, V lost 2 bases, and 12 bases had no gene match. The CDR3 loop spans 19 amino acids. CDR3: CASSLIIAGEPSSTDTQYF. CDR3 coding DNA: TGTGCCAGCAGCTTAATTATAGCGGGGGAACCATCTAGCACAGATACGCAGTATTTT.

J is TRBJ1-5 and V is TRBV27; D gene uncertain. The germline V and J ends were trimmed by 8 bases and 8 bases, with 16 bases remaining between them. This CDR3 spans 13 amino acids. Germline CDR1 and CDR2: MNHEY and SMNVEV (reference sequence). Written as DNA, the CDR3 is TGTGCCAGCGCGGGGAGGCCATGGGAGCCCCAGCATTTT. This translates into CASAGRPWEPQHF.

V usage is TRBV6-1 and J usage is TRBJ2-7, with 12 bases aligning to TRBD2. This CDR3 has 14 residues. Trimming at V came to 6 bases and at J to 4 bases, leaving 4 bases not matched to a gene. The V gene's germline CDR1 is MNHNS and CDR2 SASEGT. This CDR3 reads CASRELAGGYEQYF. Here the CDR3 DNA reads TGTGCCAGCAGAGAACTAGCGGGGGGTTACGAGCAGTACTTC.

J is TRBJ2-5 and V is TRBV10-1; D possibly matches TRBD1 or TRBD2 (5 bases each). From germline, CDR1 is WNHNN and CDR2 SYGVQD (reference sequence). This CDR3 region has 14 residues. The ends were cut back, 5 bases at V and 3 bases at J, with 13 bases in the middle. The CDR3 reads CASSPGGREETQYF. The CDR3 DNA reads as TGCGCCAGCAGTCCCGGAGGCAGGGAAGAGACCCAGTACTTC.

The V and J genes are TRBV15 and TRBJ2-5, with 7 bases lining up with TRBD2. CDR1 and CDR2 (germline): LNHNV, YYDKDF (reference sequence). The CDR3 sequence is 15 residues long. The V and J ends lost 0 bases and 1 base, in that order; junction bases with no gene match: 2. The CDR3 sequence is CATSRDGGVQETQYF. CDR3 bases: TGTGCCACCAGCAGAGATGGGGGGGTCCAAGAGACCCAGTACTTC.

This chain joins TRBV19 and TRBJ2-3; D call uncertain. This CDR3 contains 16 residues. Germline V gene sequence: CDR1 LNHDA, CDR2 SQIVND (reference sequence). The V end was cut by 0 bases, the J end by 5 bases, with 15 bases between. The CDR3, as DNA: TGTGCCAGTAGTATAGATAGGAGTTACCGAGGAGATACGCAGTATTTT. It specifies CASSIDRSYRGDTQYF. The full variable domain, its missing parts supplied by reference TRBV19 and TRBJ2-3, is DGGITQSPKYLFRKEGQNVTLSCEQNLNHDAMYWYRQDPGQGLRLIYYSQIVNDFQKGDIAEGYSVSREKKESFPLTVTSAQKNPTAFYLCASSIDRSYRGDTQYFGPGTRLTVL.

In this sample, this clone turned up once. The V call is TRBV5-1, the J call TRBJ1-1; TRBD1 matches at 9 bases. Germline V CDR1 and CDR2: SGHRS, YFSETQ. The V and J ends lost 4 bases and 4 bases, in that order; junction bases with no gene match: 2. The CDR3 extends over 13 amino acids. CDR3 protein: CASSRGQGTEAFF. The DNA of the CDR3 is TGCGCCAGCAGCAGGGGACAGGGCACTGAAGCTTTCTTT.

CDR3 region: CARSEPRDRVRPQHF. Here the CDR3 DNA reads TGTGCCAGAAGCGAACCCCGGGACAGAGTCCGGCCCCAGCATTTT. This sequence joins TRBV5-3 and TRBJ1-5; 7 bases map to TRBD1. TRBV5-3 is labeled an ORF, and its function is uncertain. The CDR3 totals 15 residues. The junction had 13 bases not matched to a gene; V was cut back by 4 bases and J by 9 bases.

The rearrangement uses TRBV29-1 and TRBJ2-7, with a weak D call TRBD2 (6 bases). Germline V gene sequence: CDR1 SQVTM, CDR2 ANQGSEA. CDR3 length: 13 amino acids. V was pared by 0 bases and J by 3 bases, with 9 bases between. DNA of the CDR3: TGCAGCGTTGAAGATCCGGGAGACTACGAGCAGTACTTC. The encoded protein is CSVEDPGDYEQYF.

V and J are TRBV29-1 and TRBJ1-2, with unresolved D. This CDR3 comprises 12 residues. CDR1 is SQVTM and CDR2 is ANQGSEA in the germline V gene. V was pared by 1 base and J by 3 bases, with 6 bases between. DNA of the CDR3: TGCAGCGTTGAAGGCCAATACTATGGCTACACCTTC. This sequence encodes CSVEGQYYGYTF. Full variable domain (rest looked up from reference TRBV29-1 and TRBJ1-2): SAVISQKPSRDICQRGTSLTIQCQVDSQVTMMFWYRQQPGQSLTLIATANQGSEATYESGFVIDKFPISRPNLTFSTLTVSNMSPEDSSIYLCSVEGQYYGYTFGSGTRLTVV.

This clone was counted only a few times. This sequence joins TRBV30 and TRBJ1-5; unclear D gene. Trimming stripped 0 bases from V and 6 bases from J, with 12 bases between. The CDR3 has 14 residues. Germline CDR1 GTSNPN, CDR2 SVGIG (reference sequence). This CDR3 reads CAWSVGLSGQPQHF. The CDR3 DNA sequence: TGTGCCTGGAGTGTCGGTCTTTCGGGTCAGCCCCAGCATTTT.

The rearrangement links TRBV9 to TRBJ1-1; 9 bases agree with TRBD1. CDR1 SGDLS and CDR2 YYNGEE come from the germline V gene. Trimming took 2 bases from V and 0 from J; bases not matched to a gene: 2. This CDR3 has 15 residues. CDR3 sequence (DNA): TGTGCCAGCAGCGTGGGGACAGGGATGAACACTGAAGCTTTCTTT. As protein: CASSVGTGMNTEAFF.

The J gene is TRBJ2-1, the V gene TRBV19; D tentatively fits TRBD1 or TRBD2 (7 bases each). Germline values: CDR1 LNHDA, CDR2 SQIVND (reference sequence). Deletions cut 5 bases from V and 4 bases from J, with 18 bases between. The CDR3 has 16 residues. This CDR3 is CASSPSSGGVYNEQFF. In DNA, the CDR3 is TGTGCCAGTAGTCCCAGTTCAGGGGGGGTATACAATGAGCAGTTCTTC. Full variable domain (missing parts from reference TRBV19 and TRBJ2-1): DGGITQSPKYLFRKEGQNVTLSCEQNLNHDAMYWYRQDPGQGLRLIYYSQIVNDFQKGDIAEGYSVSREKKESFPLTVTSAQKNPTAFYLCASSPSSGGVYNEQFFGPGTRLTVL.

This clone has only a few counts. The chain combines TRBV19 with TRBJ2-6; D not certain. The CDR3 contains 15 residues. Per germline, CDR1 LNHDA and CDR2 SQIVND (reference sequence). V lost 5 bases, J lost 0 bases, and 8 bases lay in between. CDR3 region: CASSPQVSGANVLTF. The CDR3 nucleotides read TGTGCCAGTAGTCCGCAGGTCTCTGGGGCCAACGTCCTGACTTTC.

The chain carries TRBV6-4 and TRBJ1-2; D unresolved. The CDR3 is 14 residues long. V gave up 2 bases and J gave up 8 bases, with 15 bases separating them. Germline V gene sequence: CDR1 MRHNA, CDR2 SNTAGT. CDR3 amino acids: CASSDRGNFGGYTF. DNA of the CDR3: TGTGCCAGCAGTGACCGCGGAAATTTCGGGGGCTACACCTTC.

The chain combines TRBV5-1 with TRBJ2-7; TRBD1 matches at 9 bases. This CDR3 comprises 15 residues. V was pared by 1 base and J by 4 bases, with 6 bases of the junction left unmatched. CDR1 is SGHRS and CDR2 is YFSETQ in the germline V gene. The CDR3 protein is CASSLTPGQGYEQYF. The CDR3 region has the DNA TGCGCCAGCAGCTTGACACCGGGACAGGGTTACGAGCAGTACTTC. The complete variable domain, with remaining parts taken from reference TRBV5-1 and TRBJ2-7, reads KAGVTQTPRYLIKTRGQQVTLSCSPISGHRSVSWYQQTPGQGLQFLFEYFSETQRNKGNFPGRFSGRQFSNSRSEMNVSTLELGDSALYLCASSLTPGQGYEQYFGPGTRLTVT.

The V and J genes are TRBV5-1 and TRBJ2-5; no definite D call. Germline CDR1 SGHRS, CDR2 YFSETQ. The length of the CDR3 is 13 residues. Trimming removed 4 bases at V and 4 bases at J, with 11 bases between. CDR3 DNA: TGCGCCAGCAGCGGCGGTGTCCTAGAGACCCAGTACTTC. The encoded protein is CASSGGVLETQYF.

This chain joins TRBV18 and TRBJ1-4, with 7 nucleotides matching TRBD1. The CDR3 runs to 16 residues. J gave up 0 bases and V 3 bases, and 4 bases lay outside the gene matches. The germline gives CDR1 KGHSH, CDR2 LQKENI. DNA for the CDR3: TGTGCCAGCTCACCCCAAGACAGGGCAACTAATGAAAAACTGTTTTTT. Its translation is CASSPQDRATNEKLFF.

The genes are TRBV5-4 and TRBJ2-2, with 7 bases identical to TRBD2. Germline V gene data show CDR1 as SGHNT and CDR2 as YYREEE (reference sequence). The V and J ends lost 0 bases and 5 bases, in that order; junction bases with no gene match: 4. This CDR3 contains 15 residues. The CDR3 nucleotides are TGTGCCAGCAGCTTGGGGGGTAGCGGGACCGGGGAGCTGTTTTTT. This encodes CASSLGGSGTGELFF.